The 8 T cell receptor beta chains listed next were all sequenced from one sample in a study of blood T cell repertoires in COVID-19. Here immunoSEQ multiplex PCR was the method, and the copy in TCRdb shows in-frame clones only, minus some. The sample holds fewer than 100,000 clones, more than 75% seen once. The sequenced material came from peripheral blood. These receptors were obtained from an elderly woman with acute or convalescent COVID-19.

CDR3 loop: CASSISQNTGELFF. In DNA form, the CDR3 reads TGTGCCAGTAGTATTTCCCAGAACACCGGGGAGCTGTTTTTT. The J gene is TRBJ2-2, the V gene TRBV19; D is unresolved. Trimming took off 3 bases at V and 1 base at J, with 6 bases between the two ends. CDR3 length equals 14 residues. From germline, CDR1 is LNHDA and CDR2 SQIVND (reference sequence). Supplemented by reference TRBV19 and TRBJ2-2, the full variable domain reads DGGITQSPKYLFRKEGQNVTLSCEQNLNHDAMYWYRQDPGQGLRLIYYSQIVNDFQKGDIAEGYSVSREKKESFPLTVTSAQKNPTAFYLCASSISQNTGELFFGEGSRLTVL.

J is TRBJ2-7 and V is TRBV19; possibly TRBD2 for D (6 bases). Germline V gives CDR1 LNHDA, CDR2 SQIVND (reference sequence). The V end lost 5 bases, the J end lost 9 bases, and 20 bases lay between the germline ends. The CDR3 length is 14 residues. The CDR3 nucleotides are TGTGCCAGTAGTTTCCCGGGGACTGCGACCGTGCAGTACTTC. Translating gives CASSFPGTATVQYF. The full variable domain, completed using reference TRBV19 and TRBJ2-7, is DGGITQSPKYLFRKEGQNVTLSCEQNLNHDAMYWYRQDPGQGLRLIYYSQIVNDFQKGDIAEGYSVSREKKESFPLTVTSAQKNPTAFYLCASSFPGTATVQYFGPGTRLTVT.

V gene TRBV7-9 combines with J gene TRBJ2-3, with 9 bases matching TRBD2. The V segment lost 1 base and the J segment 8 bases; nucleotides outside the gene matches: 7. The germline V gene has CDR1 SEHNR and CDR2 FQNEAQ (reference sequence). This CDR3 has 15 residues. The CDR3 DNA is TGTGCCAGCAGCTTAGGGCTAGCGGGGCCTATTACGCAGTATTTT. Residues: CASSLGLAGPITQYF.

This rearrangement joins TRBV3-1 (or the pseudogene TRBV3-2) to TRBJ2-1, with TRBD2 matching over 13 bases. V gave up 4 bases and J gave up 7 bases; unmatched junction bases: 7. CDR1 LGHDT and CDR2 YNNKEL come from the germline V gene (reference sequence). This CDR3 comprises 16 residues. This CDR3 reads CASSRSLAGGPNEQFF. The CDR3, as DNA: TGTGCCAGCAGCCGATCACTAGCGGGGGGGCCTAATGAGCAGTTCTTC.

V and J are TRBV6-4 and TRBJ1-5; 12 bases fit TRBD1. The V and J ends lost 0 bases and 7 bases, in that order; junction bases with no gene match: 1. There are 15 residues in the CDR3. Germline V CDR1 and CDR2: MRHNA, SNTAGT. Here the CDR3 reads CASSDSGQGAQPQHF. The CDR3 nucleotides read TGTGCCAGCAGTGACTCGGGACAGGGGGCGCAGCCCCAGCATTTT.

The chain carries TRBV5-1 and TRBJ1-2, with D possibly TRBD1 on 6 matching bases. The germline gives CDR1 SGHRS, CDR2 YFSETQ. V lost 2 bases and J lost 6, with 11 bases in between. The CDR3 runs 13 residues. Here the CDR3 DNA reads TGCGCCAGCAGCTTACAGGGTTTCGATGGCTACACCTTC. This codes for CASSLQGFDGYTF.

The chain couples TRBV5-1 to TRBJ1-1; tentative D call: TRBD1 (5 bases). Germline assignment: CDR1 SGHRS and CDR2 YFSETQ. V gave up 0 bases and J gave up 6 bases, with 9 bases separating them. This CDR3 comprises 13 residues. CDR3 protein: CASSLGGSPEAFF. The CDR3 coding sequence is TGCGCCAGCAGCTTGGGGGGCAGCCCTGAAGCTTTCTTT.

This rearrangement joins TRBV7-6 to TRBJ2-5; no reliable D call. The CDR3 is 14 amino acids. V dropped 1 base and J dropped 0 bases, with 6 bases sitting between them. Germline CDR1 and CDR2: SGHVS and FNYEAQ. CDR3 coding DNA: TGTGCCAGCAGCTTAGAGGAGTACCAAGAGACCCAGTACTTC. Encoded protein: CASSLEEYQETQYF.